This paragraph covers one T cell receptor beta chain sequence. Sequenced by immunoSEQ multiplex PCR; TCRdb stores in-frame clones only, minus some. The sample holds fewer than 20,000 clones, roughly 90% seen once. The CDR3 runs to 15 residues. Trimming left V 0 bases short and J 4 bases short, with 10 bases between. Germline CDR1 KGHSH, CDR2 LQKENI. The sample originates from a study of blood T cell repertoires in COVID-19. Across the study: The origin of the acute and convalescent COVID-19 samples was the United States, Italy and Spain. Sources were T cells, B-cell-depleted T cells, or PBMCs; the material itself was cDNA or gDNA.

Input material: peripheral blood. The chain combines TRBV18 with TRBJ1-3, with D possibly TRBD1 on 6 matching bases. The origin of this receptor is a man in his forties with active COVID-19. CDR3 sequence: CASSPPRTEGNTIYF. The CDR3 DNA is TGTGCCAGCTCACCACCGAGGACAGAGGGAAACACCATATATTTT.